What follows describes a single T cell receptor (beta chain). This clone was counted once. Its antigen remains unidentified. No clone much larger than this one lies a single base away; base qualities are absent. This entry comes from a study of shared clonotypes between healthy human individuals (dated by TCRdb to about 2020). For context, the study as a whole: The cohort included three men and a couple of women between 18 and 49 years of age. To estimate repertoire size and how much clonotypes are shared between individuals, the study performed deep sequencing of blood TCR repertoires from a few healthy adults. Libraries were prepared and TCR repertoires were sequenced by different laboratories using diverse techniques, in order to increase sequencing depth and limit assay-specific biases. For each donor, three plates each were used for CD4 naive and CD4 memory, two plates were used for CD8 naive, and one plate was used for CD8 memory. Each donor's leukapheresis produced roughly between about 0.9 and 9.5 billion PBMCs. What the authors observed across the whole study: Pairwise subsampling indicated that sequencing depth was expected to affect the degree of clonotype sharing among donors. Naive subsets generally had larger estimated clonotype richness than memory subsets did. Rarefaction of sorted-subset datasets indicated incomplete sequencing despite the large sequencing depth. The genetic and exposure-history diversity represented was limited by the small number of donors. Sampling was restricted to blood, and TCR repertoires in tissue are likely to differ from TCR repertoires in blood. Compared with non-shared clonotypes, clonotypes shared by all four sorted-subset donors had higher generation probabilities. Across a handful of donors, approximately 5% of naive CD4, over 3% of naive CD8, 2.3% of memory CD4, and 0.4% of memory CD8 clonotypes were shared.

Here V drops 4 bases and J drops 5 bases, and the junction holds 9 bases not matched to any gene. Counted from cysteine to phenylalanine, this CDR3 has 15 amino acids. The only DNA kept is the CDR3, 45 bases in frame from the first base. The germline V gene (reference sequence) provides CDR1 MNHNY and CDR2 SVGAGI. Using the deep immunoSEQ assay, TCR CDR3 regions were amplified from genomic DNA by multiplex PCR. Extracted genomic DNA from each cell subset was distributed evenly across all wells of several immunoSEQ 96-well plates, and each plate was treated as a replicate. Each replicate PCR for sorted subsets received roughly 0.2 ug genomic DNA, equal to tens of thousands of T cell genomes. Purified libraries were measured with a Qubit 3.0 fluorometer, size-checked on a Bioanalyzer 2100, and measured again with the KAPA Library Quantification kit. Every immunoSEQ 96-well plate was sequenced on a separate single-read 150-cycle Illumina NextSeq 550 flow cell. As for the original processing: Because the immunoSEQ output included only junctional sequences and no quality scores, the filtering could not be the same as the filtering used for full-length reads. To assign V/J genes and CDR3, sequences were annotated using PyIR, a Python wrapper for IgBLAST v1.9, with IMGT germline references. Any read was removed if the V/J assignment was weak (E-value above 1e-6), the CDR3 was missing, or the read contained stop codons, out-of-frame junctions, or ambiguous translated residues. A V3J clonotype was defined by an identical inferred V gene, J gene, and CDR3 amino acid sequence. The percentage overlap between two repertoires was calculated by dividing the number of shared unique clonotypes by the size of the smaller repertoire. Three approaches were used to assess repertoire richness: RTK rarefaction, the Chao1 estimator, and Recon v2.1 estimates of unobserved clonotypes. For all TCRbeta clonotypes obtained by the gDNA method from four donors, generation probabilities were computed with OLGA. The source is immuneACCESS, and TCRdb retained only in-frame sequences with V and J called. Part of the clones is not carried over; for the studies checked, unresolved V genes explain less than half of this, and the remainder is unexplained. V, J and clone size are taken as reported in that table, and D and trimming were inferred from the DNA itself. This sample has 2 million to 2.5 million clones in its table, and 80% to 95% of those were observed once. Approximately 0.37% of the sample lies in the top ten.

Healthy HIV-negative adults with no recently reported acute infections or vaccinations were included as donors. Every donor was a Caucasian adult living in Nashville, Tennessee, USA. CD4+ T cells were enriched by magnetic negative selection, after which naive cells were positively selected on CD45RA and the negative fraction was taken as the memory subset. Blood was obtained by leukapheresis, after which PBMCs were separated by Ficoll-Histopaque density gradient centrifugation and cryopreserved in liquid nitrogen vapor phase. Analytical flow cytometry was used to check the purity and quantity of each magnetically sorted T cell population. Each sorted fraction had its genomic DNA isolated and then quantified by UV absorbance on a Nanodrop 2000c.

The V gene is TRBV6-6 and the J gene is TRBJ2-7, with 9 bases aligning to TRBD2. The specimen was naive CD4+ T cells from PBMCs. In the paper's terms, the cell subset or site label means: CD45RA+ positively selected. The TCR originated in a young man in good health. Some clones in this sample may be carry-over from other donors' samples. The bases read TGTGCCAGCAGTTTTCATAGCGGGAGTAAAAACGAGCAGTACTTC. Its protein is CASSFHSGSKNEQYF.